The source of this TCR beta chain is a study of OX40 agonist ivuxolimab in advanced cancers. CDR1 and CDR2 (germline): SGHTA, FQGNSA. The CDR3 is made up of 14 amino acids. Trimming removed 0 bases at V and 7 bases at J, with 10 bases between. Sequencing used immunoSEQ multiplex PCR; TCRdb keeps in-frame clones, though not all of them. Of around 70,000 clones in the sample, around 87% were seen once. Sequencing was performed on CD4+ or CD8+ T cells sorted from blood, taken in a trial of the OX40 agonist ivuxolimab. This receptor was obtained from an adult with an advanced solid tumor such as melanoma, head and neck, liver or kidney cancer. The chain links TRBV7-2 to TRBJ2-1; possible D gene TRBD2, 7 bases. Here the CDR3 DNA reads TGTGCCAGCAGCTTAGCGGGGGGGCCAAATGAGCAGTTCTTC. This translates into CASSLAGGPNEQFF.